The 27 T cell receptor beta chains listed next were all sequenced from one sample in a study of blood T cell repertoires in COVID-19. The method was immunoSEQ multiplex PCR; TCRdb's version includes in-frame clones alone and lacks a portion of them. The sample carries about 390,000 clones, 87% recorded once. Sequencing was carried out using peripheral blood. Every receptor here comes from a woman aged 60-75 years with COVID-19, enrolled during active disease.

CDR3 loop: CAISESLETSTDTQYF. The CDR3 region has the DNA TGTGCCATCAGTGAGTCGCTAGAAACTAGCACAGATACGCAGTATTTT. The chain carries TRBV10-3 and TRBJ2-3; no reliable D call. The CDR3 is made up of 16 amino acids. CDR1 is ENHRY, CDR2 SYGVKD, per germline. V was cut by 0 bases and J by 0 bases, with 10 bases left in between.

The genes are TRBV6-5 and TRBJ1-6; D possibly corresponds to TRBD1 (6 bases). From germline, CDR1 is MNHEY and CDR2 SVGAGI. The CDR3 sequence is 15 residues long. The V end was cut by 0 bases, the J end by 6 bases, with 9 bases between. CDR3 in DNA: TGTGCCAGCAGTTACTCGATGACAGGTAATTCACCCCTCCACTTT. It specifies CASSYSMTGNSPLHF.

This clone was recorded only once. The chain carries TRBV10-1 and TRBJ1-1; 7 nucleotides align to TRBD1. CDR1 and CDR2 (germline): WNHNN, SYGVQD (reference sequence). The CDR3 is made up of 14 amino acids. J was trimmed by 1 base and V by 6 bases; bases with no gene match: 5. The CDR3 DNA follows: TGCGCCAGCAGCCGGGACAGAAAGAACACTGAAGCTTTCTTT. Translated, it gives CASSRDRKNTEAFF.

DNA of the CDR3: TGTGCCATCAGGAGTCCGGACAGCATGAACACTGAAGCTTTCTTT. This codes for CAIRSPDSMNTEAFF. V gene TRBV10-3 combines with J gene TRBJ1-1, with a weak D call TRBD1 (6 bases). The CDR3 sequence is 15 residues long. Trimming took off 6 bases at V and 0 bases at J, with 14 bases between the two ends. Germline V gene data show CDR1 as ENHRY and CDR2 as SYGVKD.

This clone turned up a few times. The V call is TRBV18, the J call TRBJ2-1, with 8 bases identical to TRBD1. Trimming took 0 bases from V and 7 from J; bases not matched to a gene: 5. This CDR3 is built from 15 residues. The germline gives CDR1 KGHSH, CDR2 LQKENI. As DNA, the CDR3 is TGTGCCAGCTCACCACCGACAGGGGTTGGGAATGAGCAGTTCTTC. Residues: CASSPPTGVGNEQFF.

This rearrangement joins TRBV27 to TRBJ1-6; TRBD1 is a possible D gene (6 bases). In germline, CDR1 is MNHEY, CDR2 SMNVEV (reference sequence). CDR3 size: 15 residues. Trimming took 2 bases from V and 8 from J, leaving 13 bases between them. Here the CDR3 DNA reads TGTGCCAGCAGTTTAATCAGGGGAGGGGATTCACCCCTCCACTTT. Its protein product is CASSLIRGGDSPLHF.

The chain employs TRBV7-2 and TRBJ1-2, with D perhaps matching TRBD1 (6 bases). Trimming took 5 bases from V and 2 from J, leaving 18 bases between them. The germline V gene has CDR1 SGHTA and CDR2 FQGNSA. CDR3 length: 16 amino acids. This chain's CDR3 is CASSIHLTGLNYGYTF. The CDR3 nucleotides read TGTGCCAGCAGCATCCACCTGACAGGCCTAAACTATGGCTACACCTTC.

In regard to this clone: Other DNA sequences in the same sample also yield this CDR3. This chain connects TRBV5-1 to TRBJ1-1; TRBD1 matches 7 bases. The V gene's germline CDR1 is SGHRS and CDR2 YFSETQ. V shed 2 bases, J shed 1 base, and the junction held 2 bases outside the gene matches. The CDR3 has 14 amino acids. CDR3 loop: CASSLQGTNTEAFF. CDR3 coding DNA: TGCGCCAGCAGCTTACAGGGGACGAACACTGAAGCTTTCTTT.

For the CDR3, the DNA is TGTGCCAGCAGTAGTCCGGGACTAGGGGAGACCCAGTACTTC. Translated: CASSSPGLGETQYF. The rearrangement joins TRBV6-6 to TRBJ2-5, with 8 bases that match TRBD2. In germline, CDR1 is MNHNY, CDR2 SVGAGI (reference sequence). There are 14 residues in the CDR3. V lost 5 bases and J lost 5; bases outside the gene matches: 7.

This chain links TRBV28 with TRBJ1-6; D is ambiguous. The CDR3 covers 15 residues. Trimming left V 6 bases short and J 9 bases short, with 18 bases between. The germline CDR1 and CDR2 sequences are MDHEN and SYDVKM. Written as DNA, the CDR3 is TGTGCCAGCAGCACCTCGCCGTCGGGGATTTCACCCCTCCACTTT. The encoded protein is CASSTSPSGISPLHF.

This rearrangement joins TRBV7-8 to TRBJ2-7; a weak D match, TRBD1 (5 bases). Trimming took off 5 bases at V and 1 base at J, with 12 bases between the two ends. The CDR3 length is 14 residues. CDR1 is SGHVS, CDR2 FQNEAQ, per germline. The CDR3 DNA sequence: TGTGCCAGCAGCCCCTCCAGGGTTTCCTACGAGCAGTACTTC. Amino acid sequence: CASSPSRVSYEQYF.

The chain combines TRBV9 with TRBJ2-3; D not resolved. Trimming took 1 base from V and 3 from J, leaving 12 bases between them. Looked up from germline, CDR1 is SGDLS and CDR2 is YYNGEE. The CDR3 covers 15 residues. CDR3 coding DNA: TGTGCCAGCAGCGTATCGGCTAGTCGGACAGATACGCAGTATTTT. It yields the protein CASSVSASRTDTQYF.

The chain combines TRBV6-5 with TRBJ1-1; tentatively, D is TRBD1 (6 bases). Between the trimmed V and J ends, which lost 10 bases and 1 base, there was a span of 19 bases. The CDR3 spans 15 residues. Germline CDR1 reads MNHEY; CDR2 reads SVGAGI. The CDR3 bases are TGTGCCATCACACCCCGACAGGTCTCGAACACTGAAGCTTTCTTT. It is translated as CAITPRQVSNTEAFF.

The chain employs TRBV9 and TRBJ2-1; 9 nucleotides line up with TRBD2. Germline V gives CDR1 SGDLS, CDR2 YYNGEE. V was clipped by 3 bases and J by 4 bases; unmatched bases: 8. This CDR3 spans 16 amino acids. The CDR3 here is CASSALSSGGYNEQFF. In nucleotides, the CDR3 is TGTGCCAGCAGCGCGTTGAGCAGCGGGGGGTACAATGAGCAGTTCTTC.

The chain employs TRBV5-1 and TRBJ2-2, with 8 bases matching TRBD1. Per germline, CDR1 SGHRS and CDR2 YFSETQ. This CDR3 has 16 amino acids. Trimming cost V 1 base and J 6 bases; bases outside gene matches: 8. This CDR3 is CASSLFGDRQSGELFF. CDR3 sequence (DNA): TGCGCCAGCAGCTTGTTCGGGGACAGGCAATCCGGGGAGCTGTTTTTT.

The CDR3 region has the DNA TGTGCCAGCAGCTTAGCGGTGGACAGGGAAACGAAAGGCTACACCTTC. Amino acid sequence: CASSLAVDRETKGYTF. V and J are TRBV7-2 and TRBJ1-2, with 8 bases that match TRBD1. From germline, CDR1 is SGHTA and CDR2 FQGNSA. The J segment lost 8 bases and the V segment lost 0 bases, leaving 11 bases of the junction unmatched. This CDR3 is 16 amino acids long.

The V and J genes are TRBV28 and TRBJ1-5; D is unclear. Germline V gives CDR1 MDHEN, CDR2 SYDVKM. Trimming removed 7 bases at V and 3 bases at J, with 13 bases between. This CDR3 spans 14 amino acids. CDR3 nucleotide sequence: TGTGCCAGCACCCCTCAGAGGGACAATCAGCCCCAGCATTTT. It specifies CASTPQRDNQPQHF.

The V call is TRBV5-6, the J call TRBJ1-3, with D tentatively TRBD1 (6 bases). The germline V gene encodes CDR1 SGHDT and CDR2 YYEEEE. Trimming took off 0 bases at V and 1 base at J, with 8 bases between the two ends. The CDR3 is 15 residues long. In DNA, the CDR3 is TGTGCCAGCAGCTTGGTTAGGGGGTCTGGAAACACCATATATTTT. It encodes CASSLVRGSGNTIYF.

V gene TRBV28 combines with J gene TRBJ2-2; D is undetermined. The CDR3 covers 14 residues. V lost 3 bases and J lost 1, with 6 bases in between. CDR1 is MDHEN and CDR2 is SYDVKM in the germline V gene. The CDR3 DNA reads TGTGCCAGCAGTTTGTATCTGAACACCGGGGAGCTGTTTTTT. Encoded protein: CASSLYLNTGELFF.

The CDR3 DNA reads as TGTGCCAGCAGCTTGTATTCACCGGGGGGAAATGAAGCTTTCTTT. This codes for CASSLYSPGGNEAFF. The chain uses TRBV5-5 and TRBJ1-1; a possible D gene is TRBD1 (5 bases). Trimming took 1 base from V and 7 from J, leaving 17 bases between them. Per germline, CDR1 SGHKS and CDR2 YYEKEE (reference sequence). This CDR3 has 15 residues.

The V and J genes are TRBV6-5 and TRBJ1-1; D possibly corresponds to TRBD1 (5 bases). Per germline, CDR1 MNHEY and CDR2 SVGAGI. V was shortened by 2 bases and J by 7 bases, with 11 bases between the two germline ends. CDR3 length equals 13 residues. The DNA of the CDR3 is TGTGCCAGCAGTTACAAAGGGGCCAGTGAAGCTTTCTTT. Protein sequence: CASSYKGASEAFF.

The rearrangement links TRBV4-1 to TRBJ2-2; the D gene is possibly TRBD2 (6 bases). V lost 4 bases and J lost 1, with 16 bases in between. This CDR3 region has 17 residues. Per germline, CDR1 MGHRA and CDR2 YSYEKL. CDR3 sequence: CASSRDGTLLNTGELFF. CDR3 nucleotide sequence: TGCGCCAGCAGCCGTGACGGGACTTTACTGAACACCGGGGAGCTGTTTTTT.

This clone appeared many times. The chain has TRBV7-3 and TRBJ1-6, with 8 bases matching TRBD1. Germline lookup yields CDR1 SGHTA and CDR2 FQGTGA. Trimming at V came to 1 base and at J to 6 bases, leaving 2 bases not matched to a gene. This CDR3 spans 15 amino acids. As DNA, the CDR3 is TGTGCCAGCAGCTTAATGGGACAGGCTAATTCACCCCTCCACTTT. Translation: CASSLMGQANSPLHF.

The genes are TRBV5-5 and TRBJ2-2; D not certain. The germline CDR1 and CDR2 sequences are SGHKS and YYEKEE (reference sequence). Trimming removed 0 bases from V and 4 bases from J, with 7 bases in between. This CDR3 region has 14 residues. The CDR3 is CASSLVSVTGELFF. CDR3 bases: TGTGCCAGCAGCTTGGTGAGCGTCACCGGGGAGCTGTTTTTT.

As for this clone: The sample has other DNA sequences that encode this CDR3 too. This chain uses TRBV3-1 (or the pseudogene TRBV3-2) with TRBJ1-1, with D tentatively TRBD1 (5 bases). Looked up from germline, CDR1 is LGHDT and CDR2 is YNNKEL (reference sequence). The germline V and J ends were trimmed by 0 bases and 5 bases, with 10 bases remaining between them. This CDR3 spans 14 amino acids. The chain's CDR3 is CASSQDRVRTEAFF. CDR3 bases: TGTGCCAGCAGCCAAGACAGGGTAAGAACTGAAGCTTTCTTT.

This chain connects TRBV7-9 to TRBJ1-6; perhaps TRBD1 as D (5 bases). Germline V lookup: CDR1 SEHNR, CDR2 FQNEAQ (reference sequence). CDR3 length equals 14 residues. V lost 8 bases and J 10 bases, leaving 18 bases between the germline ends. CDR3 sequence reads: CASQAGQGESPLHF. CDR3 in DNA: TGTGCCAGCCAGGCAGGGCAGGGCGAATCACCCCTCCACTTT.

As concerns this clone: This same CDR3 is encoded by further DNA sequences in the sample. The chain has TRBV12-3 or TRBV12-4 and TRBJ1-5; D perhaps matches TRBD1 (5 bases). The CDR3 extends over 12 amino acids. V lost 4 bases and J lost 4, with 5 bases in between. The CDR3 coding sequence is TGTGCCAGCAGTTCAGGGAATCAGCCCCAGCATTTT. It is translated as CASSSGNQPQHF.